A selection of T cell receptor beta chains follows, all from one sample in a study of T cell clones after liver transplantation. Clones were read by immunoSEQ multiplex PCR, and TCRdb kept only the in-frame ones, dropping some. The repertoire holds tens of thousands of clones, with over 85% as singletons. The sequences come from CD4+ T cells from blood, collected before liver transplant. These receptor sequences come from a human donor who received a liver transplant. CDR3s include the opening cysteine and the closing phenylalanine or tryptophan.

CDR3: CASSRTVPDELFF; J: TRBJ2-2; V: TRBV4-3
CDR3: CASSDAVGPSRGSYEQYF; J: TRBJ2-7; V: TRBV2
CDR3: CSVGPRDEAFF; J: TRBJ1-1; V: TRBV29-1
CDR3: CASSIGWGELDTQYF; J: TRBJ2-3; V: TRBV19
CDR3: CASSFLQGAIYGYTF; J: TRBJ1-2; V: TRBV28
CDR3: CASRGDSLSEQYF; J: TRBJ2-7; V: TRBV2
CDR3: CASSLGGETGYTF; J: TRBJ1-2; V: TRBV7-3
CDR3: CASSKAFHQTGRLSPNSYEQYF; J: TRBJ2-7; V: TRBV19
CDR3: CAWSRDGKNIQYF; J: TRBJ2-4; V: TRBV30
CDR3: CASSYSFRSYTF; J: TRBJ1-2; V: TRBV6-6
CDR3: CASSRLMYF; J: TRBJ2-3; V: TRBV23-1
CDR3: CASSLAGGETQYF; J: TRBJ2-5; V: TRBV7-9
CDR3: CASSPGQGQYGYTF; J: TRBJ1-2; V: TRBV18
CDR3: CATSIEDRGGTEAFF; J: TRBJ1-1; V: TRBV15
CDR3: CASSPGQPPYGYTF; J: TRBJ1-2; V: TRBV7-2
CDR3: CASSQLINTGELFF; J: TRBJ2-2; V: TRBV7-3
CDR3: CASSHGGQETQYF; J: TRBJ2-5; V: TRBV5-1
CDR3: CAWRLMGSDNSPLHF; J: TRBJ1-6; V: TRBV30
CDR3: CASSFAGLQETQYF; J: TRBJ2-5; V: TRBV5-1
CDR3: CASSPGQASYGYTF; J: TRBJ1-2; V: TRBV6-5
CDR3: CASSALRDTGELFF; J: TRBJ2-2; V: TRBV11-2
CDR3: CASSLSPADTQYF; J: TRBJ2-3; V: TRBV7-3
CDR3: CSAEDRGAYNEQFF; J: TRBJ2-1; V: TRBV29-1